The 20 T cell receptor beta chains listed next were all sequenced from one sample in a study of T-cell memory formation after mild COVID-19. TCRdb recomputed calls from the 5' RACE reads with MiXCR, one row per CDR3 protein. The data contain some 340,000 distinct CDR3 sequences, 10% to 15% of them singletons. Input material: PBMCs or a T cell subset sorted from them (not recorded which). The source of these receptors is a man younger than 35 who had mild COVID-19 (a few samples of this study predate the infection). Cell type and time point are not known.

This clonotype occurred a few times. This chain links TRBV12-3 or TRBV12-4 with TRBJ2-7; 10 positions match TRBD2. V dropped 1 base and J dropped 3; count of bases not matched to a gene: 0. The CDR3 is 14 residues long. In DNA, the CDR3 is TGTGCCAGCAGTTTAGAGCGGGGGGGCTACGAGCAGTACTTC. It translates to CASSLERGGYEQYF.

This clonotype was seen ten or more times. The CDR3 spells CASSQEMWQGETQYF. The DNA of the CDR3 is TGCGCCAGCAGCCAAGAGATGTGGCAGGGGGAGACCCAGTACTTC. This rearrangement joins TRBV4-3 to TRBJ2-5; possibly TRBD1 for D (6 bases). CDR1 is LGHNA, CDR2 YSLEER, per germline. This CDR3 has 15 amino acids. V lost 0 bases and J 5 bases, leaving 13 bases between the germline ends.

This clonotype was seen a few times. V and J are TRBV27 and TRBJ1-5; TRBD1 matches at 8 bases. The germline V gene encodes CDR1 MNHEY and CDR2 SMNVEV (reference sequence). The CDR3 is 13 residues long. The ends lost 6 bases at V and 3 bases at J; junction bases unmatched: 1. DNA of the CDR3: TGTGCCAGCAGACAGGGGGTCAATCAGCCCCAGCATTTT. It specifies CASRQGVNQPQHF.

In its sample, this clonotype was seen a few times. The genes are TRBV7-2 and TRBJ2-7, with TRBD1 as a possible D gene (5 bases). V was clipped by 5 bases and J by 3 bases, with 14 bases between them. This CDR3 has 14 residues. Germline V gene sequence: CDR1 SGHTA, CDR2 FQGNSA. In nucleotides, the CDR3 is TGTGCCAGCAGCCCCTCGGACACTTTCTACGAGCAGTACTTC. Residues: CASSPSDTFYEQYF.

This chain links TRBV7-2 with TRBJ2-7, with D possibly being TRBD2 (6 bases). CDR1 and CDR2 from the germline V gene are SGHTA and FQGNSA. The CDR3 has 16 amino acids. Trimming cost V 5 bases and J 4 bases, with 21 bases left between them. CDR3 nucleotide sequence: TGTGCCAGCAGCCAAGCCTCCGGGACTCTTCCATACGAGCAGTACTTC. It translates to CASSQASGTLPYEQYF.

The V and J genes are TRBV28 and TRBJ2-7; TRBD1 matches 8 bases. Trimming took 8 bases from V and 4 from J; bases not matched to a gene: 1. The CDR3 loop spans 11 amino acids. In germline, CDR1 is MDHEN, CDR2 SYDVKM. CDR3 DNA sequence: TGTGCCAGCGGGACAGGTTACGAGCAGTACGTC. Its translation is CASGTGYEQYV.

The rearrangement links TRBV3-1 to TRBJ2-3; tentative D call: TRBD1 (5 bases). The CDR3 sequence is 16 residues long. The germline V and J ends were trimmed by 1 base and 6 bases, with 17 bases remaining between them. The germline gives CDR1 LGHDT, CDR2 YNNKEL (reference sequence). DNA for the CDR3: TGTGCCAGCAGCCAAGGGGGTAGGGGCTTTCGGGATACGCAGTATTTT. It codes for CASSQGGRGFRDTQYF.

Worth noting for this clonotype: A read error may explain this, as a much larger clone is one base away. The chain carries TRBV4-1 and TRBJ2-1, with D unclear. Per the germline V gene, CDR1 is MGHRA and CDR2 is YSYEKL. V was shortened by 0 bases and J by 8 bases, with 8 bases between the two germline ends. This CDR3 has 13 amino acids. The CDR3 DNA sequence: TGCGCCAGCAGCCAAGATCCTGGGGATGAGCAGTTCTTC. This encodes CASSQDPGDEQFF.

This clonotype was seen a few times. The chain uses TRBV12-3 or TRBV12-4 and TRBJ2-1; 7 bases agree with TRBD1. The CDR3 length is 15 residues. V trimming: 6 bases; J trimming: 8 bases; junction bases outside the gene matches: 13. The CDR3 is CASSLGQTFPYEQFF. CDR3 DNA sequence: TGTGCCAGCAGCTTGGGACAGACATTTCCTTATGAGCAGTTCTTC.

The chain links TRBV6-5 to TRBJ1-4; no definite D call. This CDR3 has 13 residues. The germline V gene encodes CDR1 MNHEY and CDR2 SVGAGI. V lost 0 bases to trimming and J lost 8 bases, with 7 bases between them. Written as DNA, the CDR3 is TGTGCCAGCAGTTACTCGATCGGAGAAAAACTGTTTTTT. Translated, it gives CASSYSIGEKLFF.

V gene TRBV20-1 combines with J gene TRBJ2-3; 12 positions agree with TRBD2. The germline V gene has CDR1 DFQATT and CDR2 SNEGSKA (reference sequence). Trimming cost V 6 bases and J 1 base; bases outside gene matches: 8. This CDR3 has 16 residues. CDR3 bases: TGCAGTGCCACTAATCCTAGCGGGGGGGGCACAGATACGCAGTATTTT. It encodes CSATNPSGGGTDTQYF.

The J gene is TRBJ1-1, the V gene TRBV19; a possible D gene is TRBD1 (6 bases). Germline-derived CDR1 and CDR2 are LNHDA and SQIVND (reference sequence). There are 14 residues in the CDR3. V lost 7 bases and J lost 5, with 17 bases in between. The CDR3 loop is CASTMGGAWTEAFF. As DNA, the CDR3 is TGTGCCAGTACCATGGGGGGGGCTTGGACTGAAGCTTTCTTT.

This clonotype was seen more than once but under ten times. The chain employs TRBV7-2 and TRBJ2-7; 8 bases agree with TRBD2. There are 14 residues in the CDR3. Per germline, CDR1 SGHTA and CDR2 FQGNSA. V shed 1 base and J 3 bases; nucleotides not matched to a gene: 2. The CDR3, as DNA: TGTGCCAGCAGCTTAGAGCGGGGGATCTACGAGCAGTACTTC. Translation gives CASSLERGIYEQYF. The full variable domain, its missing parts supplied by reference TRBV7-2 and TRBJ2-7, is GAGVSQSPSNKVTEKGKDVELRCDPISGHTALYWYRQSLGQGLEFLIYFQGNSAPDKSGLPSDRFSAERTGGSVSTLTIQRTQQEDSAVYLCASSLERGIYEQYFGPGTRLTVT.

The chain couples TRBV5-1 to TRBJ1-1; perhaps TRBD1 as D (6 bases). This CDR3 spans 15 amino acids. Trimming removed 0 bases from V and 4 bases from J, with 13 bases in between. Germline V CDR1 and CDR2: SGHRS, YFSETQ. The chain's CDR3 is CASSLGWGASTEAFF. In nucleotides, the CDR3 is TGCGCCAGCAGCTTGGGTTGGGGGGCGAGCACTGAAGCTTTCTTT.

This clonotype occurred a few times. The V gene is TRBV4-1, the J gene TRBJ2-3; D may be TRBD1 or TRBD2 (6 bases each). The CDR3 sequence is 17 residues long. CDR1 MGHRA and CDR2 YSYEKL come from the germline V gene. Trimming cost V 0 bases and J 3 bases, with 16 bases left between them. This CDR3 reads CASSQERSGGLTDTQYF. In DNA, the CDR3 is TGCGCCAGCAGCCAAGAAAGGAGTGGGGGGCTAACAGATACGCAGTATTTT.

This clonotype was seen many times. The chain is built from TRBV19 and TRBJ1-1; D possibly corresponds to TRBD1 (6 bases). V gave up 5 bases and J gave up 10 bases, with 23 bases separating them. The CDR3 loop spans 15 amino acids. CDR1 and CDR2 (germline): LNHDA, SQIVND (reference sequence). CDR3 amino acids: CASSWLRAGQTGAFF. As DNA, the CDR3 is TGTGCCAGTAGTTGGTTGCGAGCGGGACAAACCGGAGCTTTCTTT.

This clonotype was counted a few times. The gene calls are TRBV6-5 and TRBJ2-7; TRBD2 aligns across 8 bases. From germline, CDR1 is MNHEY and CDR2 SVGAGI. The CDR3 is made up of 16 amino acids. Germline trimming cut 4 bases from V and 0 bases from J; bases unmatched to any gene: 8. The DNA for the CDR3 is TGTGCCAGCAGTTTCCTCCGGGCGGGGGGCTCCTACGAGCAGTACTTC. This gives the protein CASSFLRAGGSYEQYF.

The chain combines TRBV29-1 with TRBJ1-4; D is undetermined. CDR1 and CDR2 from the germline V gene are SQVTM and ANQGSEA. There are 14 residues in the CDR3. V was shortened by 0 bases and J by 6 bases, with 11 bases between the two germline ends. This CDR3 reads CSVEDLRRDEKLFF. DNA of the CDR3: TGCAGCGTTGAAGATTTACGTCGGGATGAAAAACTGTTTTTT.

This chain links TRBV7-8 with TRBJ2-2; TRBD1 agrees at 7 bases. This CDR3 is built from 17 residues. The ends lost 0 bases at V and 5 bases at J; junction bases unmatched: 9. Germline V gives CDR1 SGHVS, CDR2 FQNEAQ. CDR3 region: CASSLAPRGPKTGELFF. In DNA, the CDR3 is TGTGCCAGCAGCTTAGCGCCTAGGGGGCCAAAAACCGGGGAGCTGTTTTTT.

This clonotype was seen a handful of times. The V and J genes are TRBV12-3 or TRBV12-4 and TRBJ2-7, with D hard to call. V was clipped by 3 bases and J by 2 bases, with 5 bases between them. The CDR3 has 12 residues. The CDR3 sequence is CASSFVPYEQYF. CDR3 in DNA: TGTGCCAGCAGTTTCGTTCCCTACGAGCAGTACTTC.